What follows is one T cell receptor beta chain and its context. This specimen belongs to a study of OX40 agonist ivuxolimab in advanced cancers. V dropped 1 base and J dropped 0 bases, with 10 bases sitting between them. The CDR3 runs 15 residues. Looked up from germline, CDR1 is SGHDN and CDR2 is FVKESK. The protocol was immunoSEQ multiplex PCR, while the TCRdb copy is restricted to in-frame clones and leaves out a portion. The sample holds over 15,000 clones, 84% seen once. The chain links TRBV14 to TRBJ2-7; weak D call: TRBD2 (6 bases). Source: CD4+ or CD8+ T cells sorted from blood, taken in a trial of the OX40 agonist ivuxolimab. This TCR was sampled from an adult with an advanced solid tumor such as melanoma, head and neck, liver or kidney cancer. This CDR3 is CASSQVEGYSYEQYF. The CDR3 coding sequence is TGTGCCAGCAGCCAAGTGGAGGGCTACTCCTACGAGCAGTACTTC.